A single sample gave rise to the 23 T cell receptor beta chains below, sequenced in a study of T-cell reconstitution after alpha-beta-depleted transplantation in children. Molecular barcoding with unique molecular identifiers was used for the TCRbeta library. TCRdb re-called the PCR reads with MiXCR, one entry per CDR3 protein. The repertoire holds about 600,000 distinct CDR3 sequences, over 9.5% seen once, with less than 5% in the top ten. Here the sequenced sample was PBMCs from the stem cell graft donor, taken from the stem cell graft. The receptors were sampled from a human donor who donated a stem cell graft to a child with acute myeloid leukemia.

The rearrangement links TRBV27 to TRBJ2-3; the D gene could be TRBD1 or TRBD2 (5 bases each). The germline CDR1 and CDR2 sequences are MNHEY and SMNVEV (reference sequence). The length of the CDR3 is 14 residues. The V gene lost 6 bases and the J gene lost 4 bases, with 14 bases spanning the gap. The CDR3, as DNA: TGTGCCAGCAGCCTAGGGACGCACCCAGATACGCAGTATTTT. Amino acids: CASSLGTHPDTQYF.

This clonotype was seen more than once but under ten times. This rearrangement joins TRBV27 to TRBJ2-1, with D tentatively TRBD1 or TRBD2 (6 bases each). In germline, CDR1 is MNHEY, CDR2 SMNVEV (reference sequence). This CDR3 region has 15 residues. Trimming stripped 1 base from V and 2 bases from J, with 9 bases between. Written as DNA, the CDR3 is TGTGCCAGCAGTTTATTCGGGGGCGCCTACAATGAGCAGTTCTTC. The encoded protein is CASSLFGGAYNEQFF.

This clonotype showed up just a few times. This chain links TRBV29-1 with TRBJ2-5, with 8 bases identical to TRBD2. V was pared by 6 bases and J by 5 bases, with 14 bases of the junction left unmatched. Per germline, CDR1 SQVTM and CDR2 ANQGSEA. This CDR3 comprises 15 residues. The CDR3 spells CSVQGSGGDLETQYF. In DNA, the CDR3 is TGCAGCGTCCAAGGGTCGGGGGGGGATTTGGAGACCCAGTACTTC.

This clonotype appeared a few times. V is TRBV20-1 and J is TRBJ2-4; tentatively, D is TRBD2 (6 bases). Germline V gene sequence: CDR1 DFQATT, CDR2 SNEGSKA (reference sequence). Trimming removed 1 base at V and 1 base at J, with 8 bases between. The CDR3 is made up of 14 amino acids. The CDR3 loop reads CSARVGGAKNIQYF. DNA for the CDR3: TGCAGTGCTAGAGTCGGAGGGGCCAAAAACATTCAGTACTTC.

This clonotype was picked up a small number of times. V usage is TRBV6-1 and J usage is TRBJ2-6; unclear D gene. Deletions cut 5 bases from V and 1 base from J, with 9 bases between. The CDR3 spans 15 residues. Looked up from germline, CDR1 is MNHNS and CDR2 is SASEGT. CDR3 nucleotide sequence: TGTGCCAGCAGTCCGCGACCATCTGGGGCCAACGTCCTGACTTTC. Translation: CASSPRPSGANVLTF.

V gene TRBV20-1 combines with J gene TRBJ2-7; 7 positions match TRBD1. CDR1 is DFQATT, CDR2 SNEGSKA, per germline (reference sequence). This CDR3 has 13 amino acids. After removal of 6 bases from V and 7 bases from J, the junction contained 12 bases not matched to a gene. In DNA, the CDR3 is TGCAGTGCCCAGCCGACAGGGTTGAGGGAGCAGTACTTC. This sequence encodes CSAQPTGLREQYF.

CDR3 bases: TGTGCCAGCAGTTACCTCCACGGGGAAGATGAGCAGTTCTTC. Translation gives CASSYLHGEDEQFF. The chain joins TRBV6-2 or TRBV6-3 to TRBJ2-1; D is possibly TRBD2 (5 bases). Germline V CDR1 and CDR2: MNHEY, SVGEGT. Trimming left V 2 bases short and J 8 bases short, with 13 bases between. CDR3 length equals 14 residues.

This clonotype has ten or more counts. V is TRBV15 and J is TRBJ2-7; perhaps TRBD1 as D (6 bases). V was pared by 5 bases and J by 0 bases, with 11 bases between. This CDR3 contains 14 residues. Looked up from germline, CDR1 is LNHNV and CDR2 is YYDKDF (reference sequence). The DNA for the CDR3 is TGTGCCACCAGCTCAGGGGTCTACTCCTACGAGCAGTACTTC. Its protein is CATSSGVYSYEQYF.

The table lists this clonotype with a few counts. The gene calls are TRBV5-1 and TRBJ2-1, with D possibly TRBD2 on 6 matching bases. The V and J ends lost 7 bases and 8 bases respectively, with 19 bases between them. CDR3 length: 14 amino acids. From germline, CDR1 is SGHRS and CDR2 YFSETQ. The CDR3 sequence: CASRPNVGGYEQFF. The CDR3, as DNA: TGCGCCAGCCGCCCGAATGTCGGAGGGTATGAGCAGTTCTTC.

There are a few counts of this clonotype. The rearrangement links TRBV12-3 or TRBV12-4 to TRBJ1-4, with D possibly matching TRBD1 (6 bases). CDR3 size: 15 residues. V was cut by 6 bases and J by 0 bases, with 11 bases left in between. In nucleotides, the CDR3 is TGTGCCAGCAGCCGGAACAGGGCAACTAATGAAAAACTGTTTTTT. Its protein product is CASSRNRATNEKLFF.

This clonotype appeared a few times. This chain links TRBV2 with TRBJ2-7; 8 bases fit TRBD2. Germline trimming cut 10 bases from V and 4 bases from J; bases unmatched to any gene: 6. This CDR3 region has 12 residues. The germline CDR1 and CDR2 sequences are SNHLY and FYNNEI. The CDR3 DNA reads as TGTGCCACCCGTACGGGGGGGTACGAGCAGTACTTC. This translates into CATRTGGYEQYF.

This clonotype was detected a few times. This rearrangement joins TRBV18 to TRBJ2-1; D possibly corresponds to TRBD1 (6 bases). Germline-derived CDR1 and CDR2 are KGHSH and LQKENI. Trimming took off 2 bases at V and 0 bases at J, with 8 bases between the two ends. This CDR3 spans 15 amino acids. CDR3 region: CASSPMDSSYNEQFF. The CDR3 DNA sequence: TGTGCCAGCTCACCAATGGACAGCTCCTACAATGAGCAGTTCTTC.

This clonotype was found a few times. This chain connects TRBV10-2 to TRBJ2-1; 10 bases line up with TRBD2. The CDR3 loop spans 17 amino acids. The junction had 13 bases not matched to a gene; V was cut back by 2 bases and J by 9 bases. Germline values: CDR1 WSHSY, CDR2 SAAADI. The CDR3 spells CASSEVPSGRPGAEQFF. In nucleotides, the CDR3 is TGCGCCAGCAGTGAGGTCCCTAGCGGGAGACCCGGGGCTGAGCAGTTCTTC.

V is TRBV6-2 or TRBV6-3 and J is TRBJ1-1; D possibly corresponds to TRBD1 (5 bases). Germline CDR1 and CDR2: MNHEY and SVGEGT. With 6 bases removed from V and 6 bases from J, the gap between germline ends came to 14 bases. This CDR3 region has 13 residues. As DNA, the CDR3 is TGTGCCAGCAGACCAGGGTCGTTTGCTGAAGCTTTCTTT. Amino acid sequence: CASRPGSFAEAFF.

This clonotype was observed at least ten times. The V call is TRBV5-1, the J call TRBJ2-1; D ambiguous. Germline V CDR1 and CDR2: SGHRS, YFSETQ. The CDR3 loop spans 14 amino acids. V was shortened by 2 bases and J by 7 bases, with 13 bases between the two germline ends. This CDR3 reads CASSFAVDGNEQFF. DNA for the CDR3: TGCGCCAGCAGCTTTGCGGTCGATGGGAATGAGCAGTTCTTC.

This clonotype was seen at least ten times. This sequence joins TRBV29-1 and TRBJ2-4, with 9 bases matching TRBD1. Germline CDR1 SQVTM, CDR2 ANQGSEA. The CDR3 spans 13 residues. With V trimmed by 6 bases and J by 3 bases, 3 bases remained unmatched. Here the CDR3 reads CSVGQGGKNIQYF. Here the CDR3 DNA reads TGCAGCGTGGGACAGGGCGGCAAAAACATTCAGTACTTC.

In this sample, this clonotype turned up a few times. The chain uses TRBV6-1 and TRBJ2-1, with 14 bases aligning to TRBD2. This CDR3 has 15 residues. Germline V CDR1 and CDR2: MNHNS, SASEGT. J was trimmed by 9 bases and V by 5 bases; bases with no gene match: 6. DNA for the CDR3: TGTGCCAGCAGTCCGGGACTAGCGGGAGAGGCTGAGCAGTTCTTC. Encoded protein: CASSPGLAGEAEQFF.

The chain employs TRBV6-5 and TRBJ2-7; 7 bases line up with TRBD2. Germline trimming cut 4 bases from V and 3 bases from J; bases unmatched to any gene: 3. The germline CDR1 and CDR2 sequences are MNHEY and SVGAGI. This CDR3 is built from 13 residues. This CDR3 is CASSSASGYEQYF. CDR3 sequence (DNA): TGTGCCAGCAGTTCGGCTAGCGGCTACGAGCAGTACTTC.

In its sample, this clonotype was seen many times. The chain carries TRBV20-1 and TRBJ2-7, with 8 nucleotides matching TRBD1. The CDR3 spans 14 residues. The germline gives CDR1 DFQATT, CDR2 SNEGSKA (reference sequence). The junction had 9 bases not matched to a gene; V was cut back by 5 bases and J by 3 bases. The CDR3 nucleotides are TGCAGTGCTTACGATCGGGACAGGATCTACGAGCAGTACTTC. Translated: CSAYDRDRIYEQYF.

This clonotype was detected many times. The rearrangement links TRBV21-1 to TRBJ1-2; TRBD1, the table's D call, lacks a check against the DNA. TRBV21-1 is reported as a pseudogene. The CDR3 has 11 residues. CDR3 sequence reads: CAGKTGNGYTF. CDR3 in DNA: TGTGCCGGGAAGACAGGGAATGGCTACACCTTC.

Ten or more counts support this clonotype. The chain uses TRBV12-3 or TRBV12-4 and TRBJ2-1; the match to TRBD2 covers 7 bases. V was pared by 4 bases and J by 3 bases, with 3 bases of the junction left unmatched. The CDR3 spans 14 residues. In DNA form, the CDR3 reads TGTGCCAGCAGTTATGGCGGGGGCTACAATGAGCAGTTCTTC. Its translation is CASSYGGGYNEQFF.

This clonotype was seen many times. The rearrangement joins TRBV5-1 to TRBJ2-1; 7 bases are shared with TRBD2. Germline CDR1 is SGHRS and CDR2 is YFSETQ. J gave up 4 bases and V 0 bases, and 13 bases lay outside the gene matches. The CDR3 has 18 amino acids. In nucleotides, the CDR3 is TGCGCCAGCAGCTTGGCCACCACGCTAGCGGACTCTTACAATGAGCAGTTCTTC. This sequence encodes CASSLATTLADSYNEQFF.

The sample holds a few counts of this clonotype. This rearrangement joins TRBV20-1 to TRBJ2-7, with 9 nucleotides matching TRBD1. Germline V CDR1 and CDR2: DFQATT, SNEGSKA (reference sequence). J lost 5 bases, V lost 2 bases, and 7 bases had no gene match. The CDR3 has 14 amino acids. DNA of the CDR3: TGCAGTGCTAGAAGGGGGACAGGGTCCGACGAGCAGTACTTC. Amino acids: CSARRGTGSDEQYF.